A single sample is the source of the 12 T cell receptor beta chains below, sequenced in a study of read filtering for tumor transcriptome and immune sequencing. From roughly 400 ng of RNA, a library with molecular barcoded alpha/delta and beta/gamma adaptors was made. TCRdb passed the reads through MiXCR, listing each CDR3 protein once. The sample lists about 86,000 distinct CDR3 sequences; approximately 13% were seen once. Sequencing was performed on a population of CD138-negative cells sorted from bone marrow. All receptors derive from a donor aged 40 or older with multiple myeloma.

In its sample, this clonotype was seen a few times. The rearrangement links TRBV14 to TRBJ2-5, with TRBD2 as a possible D gene (6 bases). V lost 1 base and J 12 bases, leaving 18 bases between the germline ends. Per germline, CDR1 SGHDN and CDR2 FVKESK. The CDR3 sequence is 14 residues long. The CDR3 DNA reads TGTGCCAGCAGCCAAGTGGTTGGCCCTAGCGCGAAGTACTTC. It is translated as CASSQVVGPSAKYF.

There are many counts of this clonotype. With a much larger clone just one base away, this may be a read error. Because it lacks the conserved phenylalanine or tryptophan at the end, this CDR3 is likely a read error. V usage is TRBV7-2 and J usage is TRBJ1-5; possible D gene TRBD1, 6 bases. The CDR3 sequence is 14 residues long. The ends were cut back, 4 bases at V and 5 bases at J, with 12 bases in the middle. Germline V CDR1 and CDR2: SGHTA, FQGNSA. CDR3 residues: CASSSPQGDQPQHL. CDR3 DNA: TGTGCCAGCAGCTCGCCACAGGGTGATCAGCCCCAGCATCTT.

In this sample, this clonotype turned up many times. J is TRBJ1-5 and V is TRBV6-1; D uncertain. In germline, CDR1 is MNHNS, CDR2 SASEGT. V was cut by 2 bases and J by 5 bases, with 10 bases left in between. The CDR3 is 14 residues long. Here the CDR3 reads CASSEQDQDQPQHF. In DNA, the CDR3 is TGTGCCAGCAGTGAACAGGATCAGGATCAGCCCCAGCATTTT.

This clonotype occurred many times. The chain couples TRBV5-1 to TRBJ2-3, with a possible D match to TRBD1 (5 bases). Germline CDR1 SGHRS, CDR2 YFSETQ. This CDR3 has 14 residues. The ends were cut back, 6 bases at V and 0 bases at J, with 11 bases in the middle. The CDR3 here is CASMQGGSTDTQYF. CDR3 DNA: TGCGCCAGCATGCAGGGCGGAAGCACAGATACGCAGTATTTT.

There are many counts of this clonotype. This sequence joins TRBV5-1 and TRBJ2-1; no definite D call. CDR3 length: 14 residues. V lost 4 bases and J 1 base, leaving 9 bases between the germline ends. Per the germline V gene, CDR1 is SGHRS and CDR2 is YFSETQ. CDR3 amino acids: CASSAQASYNEQFF. The CDR3 nucleotides read TGCGCCAGCAGCGCGCAGGCTTCCTACAATGAGCAGTTCTTC.

The CDR3 nucleotides read TGTGCCAGCAGCTTAGTAGCGGGAGCCGATACGCAGTATTTT. This encodes CASSLVAGADTQYF. The V call is TRBV7-6, the J call TRBJ2-3; TRBD2 matches 9 bases. The ends lost 1 base at V and 6 bases at J; junction bases unmatched: 2. The germline V gene has CDR1 SGHVS and CDR2 FNYEAQ. The CDR3 loop spans 14 amino acids. The whole variable domain, filled in from reference TRBV7-6 and TRBJ2-3, reads GAGVSQSPRYKVTKRGQDVALRCDPISGHVSLYWYRQALGQGPEFLTYFNYEAQQDKSGLPNDRFSAERPEGSISTLTIQRTEQRDSAMYRCASSLVAGADTQYFGPGTRLTVL.

This clonotype was seen once. Germline is not matched at one junction end, which may reflect a read error. The chain recombines TRBV10-3 with TRBJ2-1, with D unclear. Germline V gene sequence: CDR1 ENHRY, CDR2 SYGVKD. The CDR3 contains 11 residues. The CDR3 spells CVIRRDNEQFF. The CDR3 DNA follows: TGTGTCATCAGACGGGACAATGAGCAGTTCTTC.

This clonotype was counted many times. The rearrangement joins TRBV11-2 to TRBJ1-5; D gene unclear. V was clipped by 1 base and J by 3 bases, with 10 bases between them. This CDR3 region has 15 residues. CDR1 and CDR2 from the germline V gene are SGHAT and FQNNGV. The CDR3 loop is CASSLGQAANQPQHF. The CDR3 bases are TGTGCCAGCAGCTTAGGGCAGGCTGCCAATCAGCCCCAGCATTTT.

In regard to this clonotype: One end of the junction is discordant with germline, which a read error may explain. This rearrangement joins TRBV28 to TRBJ1-1, with D perhaps TRBD1 (5 bases). Germline V gene sequence: CDR1 MDHEN, CDR2 SYDVKM. The CDR3 extends over 16 amino acids. CDR3 in DNA: TGTGCCAGCACCCCGCCGCCTGGCAAGACGGACACTGGAGCTTTCTTT. This sequence encodes CASTPPPGKTDTGAFF.

This clonotype was picked up many times. This clone may be a read error of a much larger clone one base away. The rearrangement links TRBV20-1 to TRBJ1-2; 8 bases align to TRBD1. V gave up 7 bases and J gave up 12 bases; unmatched junction bases: 13. From germline, CDR1 is DFQATT and CDR2 SNEGSKA (reference sequence). The CDR3 totals 12 residues. CDR3 sequence: CSVPDREKGHTF. CDR3 nucleotides: TGCAGTGTTCCGGACAGGGAGAAAGGCCACACCTTC.

This clonotype was observed many times. J is TRBJ2-3 and V is TRBV3-1, with TRBD2 matching over 8 bases. The ends lost 4 bases at V and 0 bases at J; junction bases unmatched: 3. There are 15 residues in the CDR3. Germline assignment: CDR1 LGHDT and CDR2 YNNKEL (reference sequence). CDR3 in amino acids: CASSLGLASTDTQYF. As DNA, the CDR3 is TGTGCCAGCAGCCTAGGACTAGCAAGCACAGATACGCAGTATTTT.

This clonotype was found many times. V is TRBV5-1 and J is TRBJ1-1, with D perhaps matching TRBD1 (5 bases). The CDR3 runs to 13 residues. The V gene lost 4 bases and the J gene lost 5 bases, with 12 bases spanning the gap. Germline V lookup: CDR1 SGHRS, CDR2 YFSETQ. Here the CDR3 reads CASSPQGWTEAFF. CDR3 nucleotides: TGCGCCAGCAGCCCCCAGGGATGGACTGAAGCTTTCTTT.